This T cell receptor (beta chain) is from a study of cytomegalovirus exposure and HLA in healthy donors. PCR used 60 Vbeta primers and 13 Jbeta primers. Original handling: In a later analysis, of tens of millions of unique beta chains, roughly 9.9 million appeared in at least two donors. Only in-frame clones appear in the TCRdb table, and some are missing; sequencing was by immunoSEQ multiplex PCR. V and J calls and clone size follow that table, whereas D and trimming were derived from the DNA. The data contain approximately 180,000 clones, about 90% of them seen just once; the ten biggest clones take up around 0.25%. This CDR3 contains 13 residues.

This TCR derives from a girl less than two years old in good health and CMV-seronegative. The V call is TRBV7-5, the J call TRBJ1-5. TRBV7-5 is a pseudogene locus. The sample taken for sequencing was PBMCs. This chain's CDR3 is CVRSPFGGQPQHF. DNA of the CDR3: TGTGTCAGAAGCCCCTTCGGCGGACAGCCCCAGCATTTT.